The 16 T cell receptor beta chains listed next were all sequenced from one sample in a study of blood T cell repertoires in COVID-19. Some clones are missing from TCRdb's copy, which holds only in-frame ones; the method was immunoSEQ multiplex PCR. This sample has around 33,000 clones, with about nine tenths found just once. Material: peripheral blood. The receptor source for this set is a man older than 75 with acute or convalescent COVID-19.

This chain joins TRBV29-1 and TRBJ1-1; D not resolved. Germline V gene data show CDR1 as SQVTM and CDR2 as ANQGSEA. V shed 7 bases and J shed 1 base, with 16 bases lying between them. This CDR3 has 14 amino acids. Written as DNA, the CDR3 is TGCAGCGCTTCCCGGAGAGTCACGAACACTGAAGCTTTCTTT. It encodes CSASRRVTNTEAFF.

CDR3 bases: TGTGCCAGCAGTGATGGTGGGGACAGACCCTACGAGCAGTACTTC. Its translation: CASSDGGDRPYEQYF. The chain has TRBV2 and TRBJ2-7, with TRBD1 matching 7 bases. V lost 3 bases to trimming and J lost 2 bases; unmatched junction nucleotides: 7. The germline CDR1 and CDR2 sequences are SNHLY and FYNNEI. The CDR3 spans 15 residues.

CDR3 bases: TGTGCCAGCAGCTTAGGGGGGGGACCCCGGCCGCAGTATTTT. Amino acid sequence: CASSLGGGPRPQYF. The V gene is TRBV7-9, the J gene TRBJ2-3; TRBD2 matches at 7 bases. Germline V lookup: CDR1 SEHNR, CDR2 FQNEAQ (reference sequence). This CDR3 has 14 amino acids. V shed 1 base and J 10 bases; nucleotides not matched to a gene: 8.

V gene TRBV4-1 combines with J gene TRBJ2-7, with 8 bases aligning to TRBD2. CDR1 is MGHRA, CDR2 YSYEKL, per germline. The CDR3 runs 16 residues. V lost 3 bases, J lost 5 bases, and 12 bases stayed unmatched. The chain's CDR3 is CASSHSSRAGVNEQYF. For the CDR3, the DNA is TGCGCCAGCAGCCACTCCTCCAGAGCGGGGGTCAACGAGCAGTACTTC.

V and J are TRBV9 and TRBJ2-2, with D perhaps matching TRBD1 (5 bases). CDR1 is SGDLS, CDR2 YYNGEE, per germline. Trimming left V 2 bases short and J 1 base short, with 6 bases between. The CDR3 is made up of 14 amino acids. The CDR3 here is CASSVGQNTGELFF. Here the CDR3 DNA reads TGTGCCAGCAGCGTTGGACAGAACACCGGGGAGCTGTTTTTT.

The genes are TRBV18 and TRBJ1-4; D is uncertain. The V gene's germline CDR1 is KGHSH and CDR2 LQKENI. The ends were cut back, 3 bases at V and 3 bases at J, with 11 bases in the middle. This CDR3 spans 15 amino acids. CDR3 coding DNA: TGTGCCAGCTCACCCCCTGCCGGGTCTAATGAAAAACTGTTTTTT. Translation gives CASSPPAGSNEKLFF.

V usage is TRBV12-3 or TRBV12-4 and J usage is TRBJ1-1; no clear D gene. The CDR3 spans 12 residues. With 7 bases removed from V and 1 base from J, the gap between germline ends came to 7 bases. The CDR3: CASTPSNTEAFF. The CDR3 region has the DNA TGTGCCAGCACCCCCTCGAACACTGAAGCTTTCTTT.

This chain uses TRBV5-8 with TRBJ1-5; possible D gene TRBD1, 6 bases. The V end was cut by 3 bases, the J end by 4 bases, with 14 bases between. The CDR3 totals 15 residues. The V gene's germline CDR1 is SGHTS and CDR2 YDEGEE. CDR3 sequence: CASSWEGGTNQPQHF. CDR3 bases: TGTGCCAGCAGCTGGGAAGGGGGAACGAATCAGCCCCAGCATTTT.

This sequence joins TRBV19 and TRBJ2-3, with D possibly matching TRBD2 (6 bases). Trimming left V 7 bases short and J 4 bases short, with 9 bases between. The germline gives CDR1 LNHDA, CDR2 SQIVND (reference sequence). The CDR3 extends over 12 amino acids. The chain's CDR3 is CASTGVADTQYF. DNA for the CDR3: TGTGCCAGTACGGGGGTCGCAGATACGCAGTATTTT.

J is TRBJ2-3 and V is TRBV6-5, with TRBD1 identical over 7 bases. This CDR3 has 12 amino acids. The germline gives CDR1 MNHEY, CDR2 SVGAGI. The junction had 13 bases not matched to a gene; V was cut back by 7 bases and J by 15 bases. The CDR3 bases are TGTGCCAGCATAGGCACCGGGACAGAGTCTTATTTT. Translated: CASIGTGTESYF.

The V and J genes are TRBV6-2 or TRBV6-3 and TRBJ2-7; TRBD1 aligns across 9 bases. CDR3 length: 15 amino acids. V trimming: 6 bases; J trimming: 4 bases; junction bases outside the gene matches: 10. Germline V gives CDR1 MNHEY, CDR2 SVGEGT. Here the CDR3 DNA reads TGTGCCAGCAGCGCGGGACAGGGAGTAACTTACGAGCAGTACTTC. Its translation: CASSAGQGVTYEQYF.

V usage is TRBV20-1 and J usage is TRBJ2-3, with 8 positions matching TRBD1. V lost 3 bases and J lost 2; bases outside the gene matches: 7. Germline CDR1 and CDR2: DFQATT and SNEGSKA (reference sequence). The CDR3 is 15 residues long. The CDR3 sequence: CSASSGRGLTDTQYF. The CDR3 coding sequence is TGCAGTGCTAGTTCAGGCAGGGGGCTCACAGATACGCAGTATTTT.

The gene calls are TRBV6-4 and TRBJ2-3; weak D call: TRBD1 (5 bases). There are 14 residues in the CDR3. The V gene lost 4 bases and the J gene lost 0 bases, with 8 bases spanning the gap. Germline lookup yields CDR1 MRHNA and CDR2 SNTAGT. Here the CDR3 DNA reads TGTGCCAGCAGTGCCAGGGAAAGCACAGATACGCAGTATTTT. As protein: CASSARESTDTQYF.

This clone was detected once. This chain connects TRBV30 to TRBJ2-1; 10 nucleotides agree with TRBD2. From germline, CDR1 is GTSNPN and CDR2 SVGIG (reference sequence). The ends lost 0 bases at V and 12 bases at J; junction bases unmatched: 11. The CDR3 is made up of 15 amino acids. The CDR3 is CAWSVAGGPRLRQFF. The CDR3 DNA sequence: TGTGCCTGGAGTGTAGCGGGGGGGCCGAGACTGCGGCAGTTCTTC.

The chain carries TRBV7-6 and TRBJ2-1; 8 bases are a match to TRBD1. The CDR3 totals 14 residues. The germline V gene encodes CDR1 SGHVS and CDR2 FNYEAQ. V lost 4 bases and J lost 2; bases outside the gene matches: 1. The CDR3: CASSSDRAYNEQFF. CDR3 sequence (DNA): TGTGCCAGCAGCTCGGACAGGGCCTACAATGAGCAGTTCTTC.

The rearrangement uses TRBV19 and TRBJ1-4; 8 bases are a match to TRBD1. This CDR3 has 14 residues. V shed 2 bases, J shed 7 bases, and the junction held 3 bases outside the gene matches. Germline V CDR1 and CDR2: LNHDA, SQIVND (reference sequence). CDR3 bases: TGTGCCAGTAGTATATTGGGACAGGTTGAAAAACTGTTTTTT. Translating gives CASSILGQVEKLFF.